Presented here are 6 T cell receptor beta chains from one specimen sequenced in a study of Ad26.COV2.S vaccination and SARS-CoV-2 variants. Sequencing was performed with immunoSEQ multiplex PCR; in TCRdb, only in-frame clones are kept and a portion is missing. The sample lists approximately 300,000 clones, around four fifths occurring once. The treatment here: about 20 received Ad26.COV2.S at low or high dose, single or two shots; roughly five received placebo; per-sample allocation not given. Sampling was performed 63 days after the first vaccine or placebo injection. Specimen: peripheral blood, collected in a trial of Ad26.COV2.S vaccine versus placebo. The receptor source for this set is a person aged 18 to 65 who received the Ad26.COV2.S COVID-19 vaccine or a placebo.

J is TRBJ1-2 and V is TRBV7-9, with unresolved D. Germline V gives CDR1 SEHNR, CDR2 FQNEAQ (reference sequence). Trimming removed 6 bases from V and 4 bases from J, with 9 bases in between. The CDR3 length is 12 residues. The CDR3 coding sequence is TGTGCCAGCAGTTTCGGAATCTATGGCTACACCTTC. Residues: CASSFGIYGYTF.

This chain links TRBV3-1 (or the pseudogene TRBV3-2) with TRBJ2-1, with D unresolved. Germline CDR1 reads LGHDT; CDR2 reads YNNKEL (reference sequence). The V and J ends lost 4 bases and 12 bases respectively, with 16 bases between them. The CDR3 runs to 13 residues. The CDR3 sequence: CASSLDPEHGQFF. CDR3 nucleotide sequence: TGTGCCAGCAGCCTCGACCCGGAGCACGGGCAGTTCTTC.

V usage is TRBV2 and J usage is TRBJ2-5; TRBD2 matches 9 bases. Germline V gene sequence: CDR1 SNHLY, CDR2 FYNNEI. V lost 4 bases and J lost 2; bases outside the gene matches: 5. The CDR3 loop spans 15 amino acids. The CDR3 loop reads CASSVWSGGQETQYF. CDR3 coding DNA: TGTGCCAGCAGTGTGTGGAGCGGGGGGCAAGAGACCCAGTACTTC. The full variable domain, in which reference TRBV2 and TRBJ2-5 provide the parts outside the CDR3, is EPEVTQTPSHQVTQMGQEVILRCVPISNHLYFYWYRQILGQKVEFLVSFYNNEISEKSEIFDDQFSVERPDGSNFTLKIRSTKLEDSAMYFCASSVWSGGQETQYFGPGTRLLVL.

The V and J genes are TRBV5-8 and TRBJ2-3; D is unclear. Germline CDR1 SGHTS, CDR2 YDEGEE. Deletions cut 4 bases from V and 7 bases from J, with 7 bases between. This CDR3 has 11 amino acids. CDR3 region: CASSPDNTQYF. CDR3 coding DNA: TGTGCCAGCAGCCCCGACAATACGCAGTATTTT.

This clone was detected once. The chain has TRBV4-1 and TRBJ1-2; D is undetermined. V lost 0 bases and J 1 base, leaving 6 bases between the germline ends. Germline V gives CDR1 MGHRA, CDR2 YSYEKL. The CDR3 runs to 14 residues. The CDR3: CASSQEVINYGYTF. The CDR3 nucleotides are TGCGCCAGCAGCCAAGAGGTCATTAACTATGGCTACACCTTC.

The V and J genes are TRBV6-5 and TRBJ2-3; no definite D call. V lost 5 bases and J 1 base, leaving 13 bases between the germline ends. CDR3 size: 15 residues. Germline V CDR1 and CDR2: MNHEY, SVGAGI. This CDR3 reads CASSRSGSRTDTQYF. The CDR3 DNA reads TGTGCCAGCAGTAGATCCGGGTCCCGCACAGATACGCAGTATTTT.